This TCR beta chain was recorded in a study of T cells in tuberculosis. Study overall: Blood was taken before or within 7 days of anti-tuberculosis therapy. Study conclusions and caveats: Smaller distances to GMM-specific TCRs suggested their expansion in active tuberculosis.

As for this clone: Antigen unknown.

Sample time point: new active TB diagnosis, blood taken before or within 7 days of starting treatment. Included patients were adults of at least 18, HIV-seronegative, South African. Tuberculosis was confirmed by positive sputum smear and/or M. tuberculosis culture. Assay: immunoSEQ multiplex PCR; the TCRdb copy retains only in-frame clones and omits some. Here the sample spans some 40,000 clones, approximately 94% being singletons. There are 16 residues in the CDR3. Germline V lookup: CDR1 SGHDT, CDR2 YYEEEE. J was trimmed by 3 bases and V by 4 bases; bases with no gene match: 9. This sequence originates from an adult with tuberculosis. Sequenced material: PBMCs, taken at tuberculosis diagnosis. J is TRBJ1-5 and V is TRBV5-6; 8 nucleotides line up with TRBD1. CDR3 amino acids: CASSGGMGQDNQPQHF. CDR3 DNA: TGTGCCAGCAGCGGTGGGATGGGACAGGACAATCAGCCCCAGCATTTT.